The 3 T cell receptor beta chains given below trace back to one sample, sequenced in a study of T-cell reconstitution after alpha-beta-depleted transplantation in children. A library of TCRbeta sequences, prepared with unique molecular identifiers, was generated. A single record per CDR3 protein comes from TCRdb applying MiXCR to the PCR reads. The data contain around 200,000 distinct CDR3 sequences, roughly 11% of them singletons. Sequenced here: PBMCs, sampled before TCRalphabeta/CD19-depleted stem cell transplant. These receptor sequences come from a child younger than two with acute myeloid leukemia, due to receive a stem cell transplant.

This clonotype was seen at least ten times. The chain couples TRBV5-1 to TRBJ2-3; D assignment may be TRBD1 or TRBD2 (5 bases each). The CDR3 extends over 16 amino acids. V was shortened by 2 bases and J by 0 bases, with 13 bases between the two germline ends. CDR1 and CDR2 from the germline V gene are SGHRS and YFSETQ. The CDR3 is CASSLGTVPSTDTQYF. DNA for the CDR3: TGCGCCAGCAGCTTAGGGACCGTACCTAGCACAGATACGCAGTATTTT.

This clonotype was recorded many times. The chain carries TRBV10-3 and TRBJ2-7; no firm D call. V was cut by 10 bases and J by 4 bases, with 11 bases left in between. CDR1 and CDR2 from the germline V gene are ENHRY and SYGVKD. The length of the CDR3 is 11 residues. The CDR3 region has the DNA TGTGCCACCCTGGCAGGATACGAGCAGTACTTC. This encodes CATLAGYEQYF.

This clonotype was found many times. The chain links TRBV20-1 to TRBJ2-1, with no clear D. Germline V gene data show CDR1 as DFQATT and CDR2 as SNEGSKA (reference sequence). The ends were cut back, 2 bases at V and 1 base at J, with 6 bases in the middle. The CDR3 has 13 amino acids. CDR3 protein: CSARNQSYNEQFF. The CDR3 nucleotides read TGCAGTGCTAGAAACCAATCCTACAATGAGCAGTTCTTC.